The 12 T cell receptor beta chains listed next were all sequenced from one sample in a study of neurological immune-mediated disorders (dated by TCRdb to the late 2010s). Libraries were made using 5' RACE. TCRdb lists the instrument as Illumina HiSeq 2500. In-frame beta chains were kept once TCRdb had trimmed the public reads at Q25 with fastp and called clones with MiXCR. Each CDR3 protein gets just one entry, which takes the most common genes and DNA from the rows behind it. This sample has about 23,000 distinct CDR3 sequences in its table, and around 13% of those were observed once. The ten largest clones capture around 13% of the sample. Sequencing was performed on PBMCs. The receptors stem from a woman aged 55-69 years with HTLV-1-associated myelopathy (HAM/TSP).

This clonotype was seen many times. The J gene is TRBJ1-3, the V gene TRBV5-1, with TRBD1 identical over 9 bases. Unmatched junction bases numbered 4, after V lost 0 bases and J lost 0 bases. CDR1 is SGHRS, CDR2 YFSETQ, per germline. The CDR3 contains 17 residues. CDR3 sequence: CASSLGGTGPSGNTIYF. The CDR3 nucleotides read TGCGCCAGCAGCTTGGGAGGGACAGGGCCCTCTGGAAACACCATATATTTT.

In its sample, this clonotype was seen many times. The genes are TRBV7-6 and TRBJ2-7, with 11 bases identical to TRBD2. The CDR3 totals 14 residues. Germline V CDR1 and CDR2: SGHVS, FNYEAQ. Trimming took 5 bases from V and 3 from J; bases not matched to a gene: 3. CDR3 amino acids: CASSETSGDYEQYF. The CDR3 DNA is TGTGCCAGCAGCGAGACTAGCGGGGACTACGAGCAGTACTTC.

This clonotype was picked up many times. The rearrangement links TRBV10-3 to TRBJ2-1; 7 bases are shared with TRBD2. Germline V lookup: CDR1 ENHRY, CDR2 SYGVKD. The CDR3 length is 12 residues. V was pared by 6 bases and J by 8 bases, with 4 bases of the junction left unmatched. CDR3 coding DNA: TGTGCCATCAGGGGGGGGATCTATGAGCAGTTCTTC. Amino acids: CAIRGGIYEQFF.

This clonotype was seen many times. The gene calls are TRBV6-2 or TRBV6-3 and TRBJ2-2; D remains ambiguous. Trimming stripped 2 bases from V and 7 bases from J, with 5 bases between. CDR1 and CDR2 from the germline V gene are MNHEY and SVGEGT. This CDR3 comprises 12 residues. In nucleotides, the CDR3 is TGTGCCAGCAGTTACCTCCGCGGGGAGCTGTTTTTT. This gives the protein CASSYLRGELFF.

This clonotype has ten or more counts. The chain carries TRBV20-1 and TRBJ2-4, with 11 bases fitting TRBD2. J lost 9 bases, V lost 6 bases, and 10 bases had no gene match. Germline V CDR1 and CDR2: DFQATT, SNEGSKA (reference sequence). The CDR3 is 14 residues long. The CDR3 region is CSAAGLAEQGIQYF. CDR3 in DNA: TGCAGTGCCGCGGGACTAGCGGAACAGGGCATTCAGTACTTC.

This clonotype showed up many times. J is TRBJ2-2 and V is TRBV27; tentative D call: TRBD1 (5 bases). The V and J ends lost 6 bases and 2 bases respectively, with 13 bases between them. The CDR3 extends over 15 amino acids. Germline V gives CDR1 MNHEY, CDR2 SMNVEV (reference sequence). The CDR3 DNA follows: TGTGCCAGCAGCTGGACACCTTTCAACACCGGGGAGCTGTTTTTT. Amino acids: CASSWTPFNTGELFF.

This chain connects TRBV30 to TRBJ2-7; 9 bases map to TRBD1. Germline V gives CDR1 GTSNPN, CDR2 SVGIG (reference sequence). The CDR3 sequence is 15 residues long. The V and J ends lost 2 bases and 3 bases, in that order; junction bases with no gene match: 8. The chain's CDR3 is CAWSTRDRAFYEQYF. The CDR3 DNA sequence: TGTGCCTGGAGTACCAGGGACAGGGCCTTCTACGAGCAGTACTTC.

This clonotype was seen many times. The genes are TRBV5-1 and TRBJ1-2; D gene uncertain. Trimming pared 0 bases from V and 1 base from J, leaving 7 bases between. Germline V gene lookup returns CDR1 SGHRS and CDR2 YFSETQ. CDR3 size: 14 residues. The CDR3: CASSLDPFNYGYTF. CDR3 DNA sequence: TGCGCCAGCAGCTTGGACCCATTTAACTATGGCTACACCTTC.

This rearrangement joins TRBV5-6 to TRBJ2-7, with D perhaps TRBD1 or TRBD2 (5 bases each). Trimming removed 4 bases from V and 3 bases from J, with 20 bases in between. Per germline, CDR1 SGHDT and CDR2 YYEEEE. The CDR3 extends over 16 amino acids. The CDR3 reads CASSTTGTRGFYEQYF. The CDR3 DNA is TGTGCCAGCAGCACCACGGGGACCCGAGGGTTCTACGAGCAGTACTTC.

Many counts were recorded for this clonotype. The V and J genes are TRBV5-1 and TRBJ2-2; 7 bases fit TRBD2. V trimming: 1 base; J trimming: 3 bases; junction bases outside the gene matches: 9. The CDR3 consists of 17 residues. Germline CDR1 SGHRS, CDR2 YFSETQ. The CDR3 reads CASSLPHGTTDTGELFF. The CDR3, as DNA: TGCGCCAGCAGCTTGCCCCACGGGACTACCGACACCGGGGAGCTGTTTTTT.

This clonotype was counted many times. This CDR3 reads CASSYRQTGASPLHF. The CDR3 DNA reads TGTGCCAGCAGTTACCGACAGACAGGGGCATCACCCCTCCACTTT. The V gene is TRBV6-6, the J gene TRBJ1-6, with 8 positions matching TRBD1. The CDR3 runs 15 residues. Germline V gives CDR1 MNHNY, CDR2 SVGAGI (reference sequence). V was pared by 2 bases and J by 10 bases, with 7 bases of the junction left unmatched.

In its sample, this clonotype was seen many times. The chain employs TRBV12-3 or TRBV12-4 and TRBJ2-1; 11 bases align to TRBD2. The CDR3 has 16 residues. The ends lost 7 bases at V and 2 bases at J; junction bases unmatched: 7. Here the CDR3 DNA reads TGTGCCAGCAAGACGTCTAGCGGGGGGACCTACAATGAGCAGTTCTTC. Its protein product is CASKTSSGGTYNEQFF.